The clone carrying this T cell receptor (beta chain) came up many times. Antigen specificity is unknown. The data derive from a study of beta chain features in type 1 diabetes. The entirety of the isolated RNA underwent reverse transcription, so expressed TCRB transcripts were sequenced. Naive, central memory and regulatory T cell samples averaged about 3.5 million reads. Assay: immunoSEQ multiplex PCR; the TCRdb copy retains only in-frame clones and omits some. The repertoire holds roughly 140,000 clones, with 11% as singletons. General observations from the study: Patients and controls would share equally any PCR tilt toward shorter templates. Patients showed naive, central memory and Treg TCRB repertoires that appeared more similar than those of healthy donors.

Sample: central memory CD4+ T cells from blood. The source of this sequence is a man aged 18 to 35 in good health.

CDR3 DNA sequence: TGCAGCGTCGCTAAGGGGGCGGACGGGTCCCAGTACTTC. Translated: CSVAKGADGSQYF. This chain uses TRBV29-1 with TRBJ2-5; 7 positions match TRBD1. The CDR3 is 13 amino acids. Trimming at V came to 6 bases and at J to 9 bases, leaving 13 bases not matched to a gene. Germline CDR1 is SQVTM and CDR2 is ANQGSEA.